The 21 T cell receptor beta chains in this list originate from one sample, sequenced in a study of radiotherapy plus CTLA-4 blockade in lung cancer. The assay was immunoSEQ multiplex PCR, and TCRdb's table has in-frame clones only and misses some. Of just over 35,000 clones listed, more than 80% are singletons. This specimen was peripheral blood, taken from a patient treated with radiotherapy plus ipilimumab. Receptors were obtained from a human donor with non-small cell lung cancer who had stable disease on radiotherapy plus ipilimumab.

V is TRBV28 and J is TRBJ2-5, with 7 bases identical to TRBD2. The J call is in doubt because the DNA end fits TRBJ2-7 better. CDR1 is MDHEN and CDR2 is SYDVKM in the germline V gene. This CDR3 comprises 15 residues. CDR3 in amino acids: CASSLASGGLYEQYF. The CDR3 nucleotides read TGTGCCAGCAGTTTGGCGTCCGGGGGGTTATACGAGCAGTACTTC.

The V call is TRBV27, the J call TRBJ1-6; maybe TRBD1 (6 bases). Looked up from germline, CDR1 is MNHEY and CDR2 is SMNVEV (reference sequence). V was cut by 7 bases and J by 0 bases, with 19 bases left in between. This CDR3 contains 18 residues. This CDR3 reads CASTTVGAVSSYNSPLHF. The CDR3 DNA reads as TGTGCCAGCACGACCGTGGGGGCCGTTAGCTCCTATAATTCACCCCTCCACTTT.

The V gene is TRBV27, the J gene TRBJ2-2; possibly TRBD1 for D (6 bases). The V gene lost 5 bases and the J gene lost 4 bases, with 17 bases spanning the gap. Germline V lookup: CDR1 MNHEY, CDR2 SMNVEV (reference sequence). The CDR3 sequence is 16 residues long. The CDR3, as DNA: TGTGCCAGCAGTCCCAACAGGGCCCTGAGCACCGGGGAGCTGTTTTTT. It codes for CASSPNRALSTGELFF.

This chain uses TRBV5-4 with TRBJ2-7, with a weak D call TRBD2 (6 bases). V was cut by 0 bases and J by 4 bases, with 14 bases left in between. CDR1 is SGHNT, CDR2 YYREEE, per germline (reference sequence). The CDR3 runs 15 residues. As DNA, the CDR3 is TGTGCCAGCAGCTTGGTGGGTACGGGGGATTACGAGCAGTACTTC. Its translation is CASSLVGTGDYEQYF.

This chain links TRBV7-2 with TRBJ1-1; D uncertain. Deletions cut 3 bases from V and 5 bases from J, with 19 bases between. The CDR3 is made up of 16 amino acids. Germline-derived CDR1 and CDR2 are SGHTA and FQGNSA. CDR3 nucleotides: TGTGCCAGCAGCTTTCAGTCATTCCCGCGGGTGACTGAAGCTTTCTTT. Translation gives CASSFQSFPRVTEAFF.

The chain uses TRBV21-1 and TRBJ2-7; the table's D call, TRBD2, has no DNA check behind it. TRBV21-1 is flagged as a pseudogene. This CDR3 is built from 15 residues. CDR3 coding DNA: TGTGCCAGCAGCAAATTGGGGACTAAGACCTACGAGCAGTACTTC. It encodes CASSKLGTKTYEQYF.

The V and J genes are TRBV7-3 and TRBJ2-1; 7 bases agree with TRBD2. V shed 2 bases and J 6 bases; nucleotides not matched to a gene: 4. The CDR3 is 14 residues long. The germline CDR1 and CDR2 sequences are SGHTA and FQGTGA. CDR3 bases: TGTGCCAGCAGCTTAGGGACTACAGGCAATGAGCAGTTCTTC. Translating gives CASSLGTTGNEQFF.

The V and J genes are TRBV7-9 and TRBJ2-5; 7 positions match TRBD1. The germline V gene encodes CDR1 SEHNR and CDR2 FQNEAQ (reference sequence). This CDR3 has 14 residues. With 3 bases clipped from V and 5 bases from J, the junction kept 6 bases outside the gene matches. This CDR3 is CASSLGQSAETQYF. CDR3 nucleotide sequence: TGTGCCAGCAGCTTGGGACAGTCGGCGGAGACCCAGTACTTC.

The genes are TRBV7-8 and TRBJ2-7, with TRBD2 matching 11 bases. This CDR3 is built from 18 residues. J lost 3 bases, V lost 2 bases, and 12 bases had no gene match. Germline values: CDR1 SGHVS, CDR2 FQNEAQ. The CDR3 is CASSLLILAGGNNYEQYF. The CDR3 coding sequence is TGTGCCAGCAGCTTACTTATTCTAGCGGGAGGCAACAACTACGAGCAGTACTTC. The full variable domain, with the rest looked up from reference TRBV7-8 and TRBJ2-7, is GAGVSQSPRYKVAKRGQDVALRCDPISGHVSLFWYQQALGQGPEFLTYFQNEAQLDKSGLPSDRFFAERPEGSVSTLKIQRTQQEDSAVYLCASSLLILAGGNNYEQYFGPGTRLTVT.

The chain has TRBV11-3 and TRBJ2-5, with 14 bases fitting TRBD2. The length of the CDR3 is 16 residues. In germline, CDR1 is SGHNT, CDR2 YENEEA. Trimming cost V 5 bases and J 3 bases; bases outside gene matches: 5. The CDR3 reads CASSPGTSGSEETQYF. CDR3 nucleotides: TGTGCCAGCAGCCCCGGGACTAGCGGGAGTGAAGAGACCCAGTACTTC.

The chain's CDR3 is CASSFSGSGVDEQYF. CDR3 sequence (DNA): TGTGCCAGCAGTTTCAGTGGGAGCGGAGTCGACGAGCAGTACTTC. This chain connects TRBV28 to TRBJ2-7; D is possibly TRBD2 (5 bases). The CDR3 runs 15 residues. V lost 3 bases, J lost 5 bases, and 17 bases lay in between. Germline V lookup: CDR1 MDHEN, CDR2 SYDVKM.

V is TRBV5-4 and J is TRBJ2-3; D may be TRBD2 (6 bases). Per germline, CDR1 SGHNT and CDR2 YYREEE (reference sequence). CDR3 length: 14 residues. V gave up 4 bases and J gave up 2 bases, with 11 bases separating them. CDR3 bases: TGTGCCAGCAGCAAGGGACTCTACACAGATACGCAGTATTTT. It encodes CASSKGLYTDTQYF.

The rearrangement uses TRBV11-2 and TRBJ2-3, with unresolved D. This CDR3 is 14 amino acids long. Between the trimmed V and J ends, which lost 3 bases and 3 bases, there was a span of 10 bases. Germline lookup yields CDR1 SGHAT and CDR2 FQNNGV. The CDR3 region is CASSFTTGTDTQYF. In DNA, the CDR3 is TGTGCCAGCAGCTTCACTACCGGGACAGATACGCAGTATTTT. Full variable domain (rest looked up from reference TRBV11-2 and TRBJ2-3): EAGVAQSPRYKIIEKRQSVAFWCNPISGHATLYWYQQILGQGPKLLIQFQNNGVVDDSQLPKDRFSAERLKGVDSTLKIQPAKLEDSAVYLCASSFTTGTDTQYFGPGTRLTVL.

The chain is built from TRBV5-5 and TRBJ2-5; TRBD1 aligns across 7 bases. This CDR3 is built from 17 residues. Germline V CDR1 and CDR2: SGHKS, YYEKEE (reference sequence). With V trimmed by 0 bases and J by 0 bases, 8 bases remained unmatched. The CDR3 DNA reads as TGTGCCAGCAGCTTGGTGATCGGGACAGCGTACCAAGAGACCCAGTACTTC. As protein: CASSLVIGTAYQETQYF.

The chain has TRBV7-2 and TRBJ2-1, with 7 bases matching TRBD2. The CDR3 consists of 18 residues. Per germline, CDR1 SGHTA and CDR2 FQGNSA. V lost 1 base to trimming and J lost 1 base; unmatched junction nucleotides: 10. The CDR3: CASSLGSGSGGSYNEQFF. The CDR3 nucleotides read TGTGCCAGCAGCTTAGGTAGCGGGTCAGGAGGGTCCTACAATGAGCAGTTCTTC.

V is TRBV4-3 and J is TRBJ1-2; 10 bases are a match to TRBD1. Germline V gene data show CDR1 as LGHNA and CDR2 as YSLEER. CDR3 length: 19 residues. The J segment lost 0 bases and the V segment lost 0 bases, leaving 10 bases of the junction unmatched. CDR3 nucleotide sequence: TGCGCCAGCAGCCAAGATTGGGGGGACAGGGGTGGCTCTAACTATGGCTACACCTTC. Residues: CASSQDWGDRGGSNYGYTF.

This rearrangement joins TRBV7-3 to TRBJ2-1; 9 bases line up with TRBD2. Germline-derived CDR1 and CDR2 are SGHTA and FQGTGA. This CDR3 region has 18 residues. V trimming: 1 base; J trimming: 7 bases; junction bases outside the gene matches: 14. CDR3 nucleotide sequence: TGTGCCAGCAGCTTAAGAGCTAGTAGCGGGAGTCGAGGTAATGAGCAGTTCTTC. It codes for CASSLRASSGSRGNEQFF.

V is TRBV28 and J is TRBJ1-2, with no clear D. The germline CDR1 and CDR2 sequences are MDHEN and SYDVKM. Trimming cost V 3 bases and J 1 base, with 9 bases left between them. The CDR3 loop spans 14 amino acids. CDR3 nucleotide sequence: TGTGCCAGCAGTTTTAGGAGAAATAACTATGGCTACACCTTC. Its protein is CASSFRRNNYGYTF.

CDR3 DNA: TGTGCCAGCAGCCCCAGGGGGATTGACACTGAAGCTTTCTTT. It translates to CASSPRGIDTEAFF. The rearrangement joins TRBV6-1 to TRBJ1-1; 7 bases map to TRBD1. The CDR3 sequence is 14 residues long. Germline V gives CDR1 MNHNS, CDR2 SASEGT. With V trimmed by 6 bases and J by 3 bases, 7 bases remained unmatched.

The DNA of the CDR3 is TGCGCCAGCAGCTTGGGGGCCAGACAAGAGACCCAGTACTTC. Translating gives CASSLGARQETQYF. This chain joins TRBV5-1 and TRBJ2-5; no clear D. This CDR3 region has 14 residues. Germline CDR1 and CDR2: SGHRS and YFSETQ. V lost 0 bases and J 2 bases, leaving 8 bases between the germline ends.

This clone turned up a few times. Here the CDR3 reads CASSPPSSRDTIYF. In DNA form, the CDR3 reads TGTGCCAGCTCACCACCGTCCAGTCGGGACACCATATATTTT. The V gene is TRBV18, the J gene TRBJ1-3; D not resolved. CDR3 length equals 14 residues. V lost 0 bases to trimming and J lost 8 bases, with 11 bases between them. Germline CDR1 is KGHSH and CDR2 is LQKENI.